This T cell receptor beta chain was recorded in a study of OX40 agonist ivuxolimab in advanced cancers. Study context: Patients in the trial were receiving intravenous ivuxolimab every 2 weeks, at doses of 0.01 to 10 mg/kg. Whole-study results and caveats: Average numbers of expanded clones were greater in CD8+ T cells than in CD4+.

The data were produced by immunoSEQ multiplex PCR, yet TCRdb's version contains in-frame clones alone and is incomplete. This table holds 65,000 to 75,000 clones, roughly 80% found once. CDR3 length: 14 residues. Germline V gives CDR1 MNHEY, CDR2 SVGAGI. V lost 0 bases, J lost 5 bases, and 2 bases stayed unmatched. In the case of this clone: Antigen specificity is unknown.

The origin of this receptor is an adult with an advanced solid tumor such as melanoma, head and neck, liver or kidney cancer. The source material was CD4+ or CD8+ T cells sorted from blood, sampled in a trial of the OX40 agonist ivuxolimab. The chain carries TRBV6-5 and TRBJ2-5; 8 positions agree with TRBD1. CDR3 region: CASSYSQGGETQYF. CDR3 in DNA: TGTGCCAGCAGTTACTCACAGGGGGGCGAGACCCAGTACTTC.